Listed below are T cell receptor beta chains from one sample, sequenced in a study of vaccination effects on CD4 cells after COVID-19. Antigens for these TCRs are unknown. Sequencing used immunoSEQ multiplex PCR; TCRdb keeps in-frame clones, though not all of them. This table has around 50,000 clones, 55% to 75% appearing once. The sample in question was CD4+ T cells from PBMCs cultured without peptide, obtained after COVID-19 vaccination. The receptors were gathered from a human donor who received a COVID-19 vaccine. Both conserved end residues are part of each CDR3. Fields, in order: clone size, J gene, D gene, V gene, CDR3 protein, CDR3 DNA. D genes are given only for firm matches. Size values are once, few and many counts, or a class for expanded clones, and some rows have none.

few TRBJ1-6 TRBD1 TRBV11-2 CASSLRTGPNSPLHF TGTGCCAGCAGCTTACGGACAGGGCCCAATTCACCCCTCCACTTT
- TRBJ2-7 - TRBV4-1 CASSQGRWSSYEQYF TGCGCCAGCAGCCAAGGACGGTGGAGCTCCTACGAGCAGTACTTC
- TRBJ1-2 TRBD1 TRBV10-3 CAISEGTENYGYTF TGTGCCATCAGTGAGGGGACAGAAAACTATGGCTACACCTTC
- TRBJ2-3 - TRBV5-1 CASSLSGADTQYF TGCGCCAGCAGCTTGTCCGGGGCCGATACGCAGTATTTT
- TRBJ2-5 TRBD1 TRBV5-5 CASSPGQGQETQYF TGTGCCAGCAGCCCGGGACAGGGCCAAGAGACCCAGTACTTC
- TRBJ2-3 TRBD1 TRBV27 CASRRDRRDTQYF TGTGCCAGCAGAAGGGACAGAAGAGATACGCAGTATTTT
- TRBJ2-3 - TRBV4-1 CASSQISGRNTDTQYF TGCGCCAGCAGCCAGATTAGCGGCCGAAACACAGATACGCAGTATTTT
- TRBJ2-3 - TRBV25-1 CASSVSTDTQYF TGTGCCAGCAGTGTCAGCACAGATACGCAGTATTTT
- TRBJ2-1 TRBD2 TRBV3-1/TRBV3-2 CASGVPGLADNEQFF TGTGCCAGCGGGGTCCCGGGACTAGCGGACAATGAGCAGTTCTTC
- TRBJ1-2 TRBD1 TRBV6-5 CAAKPGTDNYGYTF TGTGCCGCAAAGCCTGGGACAGATAACTATGGCTACACCTTC
- TRBJ2-3 TRBD1 TRBV18 CASSPQTGGRTDTQYF TGTGCCAGCTCACCCCAGACAGGGGGTCGGACAGATACGCAGTATTTT
- TRBJ2-5 - TRBV5-6 CASSLPHTLGTQYF TGTGCCAGCAGCTTGCCCCATACGTTGGGGACCCAGTACTTC
- TRBJ2-3 - TRBV4-1 CASSQEGPGRRYTQYF TGCGCCAGCAGCCAAGAGGGTCCGGGACGGAGATATACGCAGTATTTT
- TRBJ1-4 - TRBV19 CASSTTRTTNEKLFF TGTGCCAGTAGTACGACCCGGACAACTAATGAAAAACTGTTTTTT
- TRBJ1-2 - TRBV29-1 CSVEGGAGGYTF TGCAGCGTTGAGGGGGGCGCGGGGGGCTACACCTTC
- TRBJ1-1 - TRBV4-1 CASSRSQGQVTEAFF TGCGCCAGCAGCCGTAGTCAGGGGCAGGTAACTGAAGCTTTCTTT
- TRBJ2-3 - TRBV24-1 CATSPVGASTDTQYF TGTGCCACCTCTCCGGTTGGGGCTAGCACAGATACGCAGTATTTT
few TRBJ1-2 - TRBV29-1 CSVVFSYYGYTF TGCAGCGTTGTCTTCTCCTACTATGGCTACACCTTC
once TRBJ1-1 - TRBV29-1 CSVEDSGGTQNTEAFF TGCAGCGTTGAAGACAGTGGCGGGACCCAGAACACTGAAGCTTTCTTT
- TRBJ2-1 - TRBV5-4 CASSNGGVSSYNEQFF TGTGCCAGCAGCAATGGGGGAGTAAGCTCCTACAATGAGCAGTTCTTC
- TRBJ2-1 TRBD2 TRBV6-1 CASSELAGGYNEQFF TGTGCCAGCAGTGAACTAGCGGGAGGGTACAATGAGCAGTTCTTC
- TRBJ2-7 - TRBV4-2 CASSQVPPYEQYF TGTGCCAGCAGCCAAGTACCACCCTACGAGCAGTACTTC
- TRBJ1-4 TRBD1 TRBV9 CASSVMGTGNEKLFF TGTGCCAGCAGCGTAATGGGGACAGGTAATGAAAAACTGTTTTTT
few TRBJ1-5 - TRBV14 CASSQAGEQPQHF TGTGCCAGCAGCCAGGCAGGGGAACAGCCCCAGCATTTT
- TRBJ1-2 - TRBV18 CATSGAINYGYTF TGTGCCACCTCAGGGGCGATAAACTATGGCTACACCTTC
- TRBJ1-4 TRBD1 TRBV5-5 CASSLAGGDEKLFF TGTGCCAGCAGCTTAGCAGGGGGAGATGAAAAACTGTTTTTT
- TRBJ2-3 - TRBV5-1 CASSLSPADTQYF TGCGCCAGCAGCTTGTCCCCAGCAGATACGCAGTATTTT
- TRBJ1-6 - TRBV19 CASTQGDSPLHF TGTGCCAGTACGCAGGGTGACTCACCCCTCCACTTT
- TRBJ2-7 TRBD1 TRBV6-5 CASSSGTGTYEQYF TGTGCCAGCAGTTCCGGGACAGGGACCTACGAGCAGTACTTC
- TRBJ2-2 - TRBV5-1 CASSEGLETGELFF TGCGCCAGCAGCGAAGGCCTAGAGACCGGGGAGCTGTTTTTT
- TRBJ1-6 TRBD1 TRBV27 CASSLAGGTYNSPLHF TGTGCCAGCAGTTTGGCAGGGGGGACCTATAATTCACCCCTCCACTTT
- TRBJ1-4 - TRBV5-4 CASSLSWDEKLFF TGTGCCAGCAGCTTGTCCTGGGACGAAAAACTGTTTTTT
- TRBJ2-2 - TRBV5-1 CASSFKDADSGELFF TGCGCCAGCAGTTTCAAAGATGCTGACAGCGGGGAGCTGTTTTTT
once TRBJ1-2 - TRBV30 CAWNLGTHYGYTF TGTGCCTGGAACCTTGGGACTCACTATGGCTACACCTTC
- TRBJ2-5 TRBD2 TRBV10-3 CATATRGAQETQYF TGTGCCACCGCGACGCGGGGGGCTCAAGAGACCCAGTACTTC
few TRBJ2-5 - TRBV6-5 CASSYQGGWETQYF TGTGCCAGCAGTTACCAGGGGGGGTGGGAGACCCAGTACTTC
- TRBJ2-1 TRBD2 TRBV10-1 CASSERGGVYNEQFF TGCGCCAGCAGTGAGCGGGGGGGGGTATACAATGAGCAGTTCTTC
- TRBJ2-7 - TRBV5-5 CASTEGPGSSYEQYF TGTGCCAGCACCGAGGGGCCCGGGAGCTCCTACGAGCAGTACTTC
- TRBJ2-1 TRBD1 TRBV11-2 CASTQPRDRRDEQFF TGTGCCAGCACCCAACCCCGGGACAGGAGGGATGAGCAGTTCTTC
- TRBJ2-7 - TRBV20-1 CSASSLESYEQYF TGCAGTGCTAGTTCCCTTGAGAGCTACGAGCAGTACTTC
- TRBJ2-7 - TRBV5-1 CASSLVSGPYEQYF TGCGCCAGCAGCTTGGTTAGCGGACCCTACGAGCAGTACTTC
- TRBJ2-1 - TRBV18 CASSPRSASYNEQFF TGTGCCAGCTCACCACGGTCAGCCAGTTACAATGAGCAGTTCTTC
- TRBJ1-5 TRBD1 TRBV29-1 CSVRQGEHQPQHF TGCAGCGTTAGACAGGGGGAACACCAGCCCCAGCATTTT
once TRBJ1-1 - TRBV2 CARRGRGTEAFF TGTGCCAGAAGGGGGAGGGGCACTGAAGCTTTCTTT
- TRBJ2-7 - TRBV9 CASSVGGEVEQYF TGTGCCAGCAGCGTAGGAGGGGAAGTCGAGCAGTACTTC
- TRBJ2-6 TRBD1 TRBV28 CASIKERDRVAGANVLTF TGTGCCAGCATAAAAGAGAGGGACAGGGTCGCTGGGGCCAACGTCCTGACTTTC
- TRBJ2-1 TRBD1 TRBV3-1/TRBV3-2 CASTPGQNPGEQFF TGTGCCAGCACCCCGGGACAGAACCCTGGTGAGCAGTTCTTC
once TRBJ1-4 - TRBV19 CASSIQPRDRVRGKLFF TGTGCCAGTAGTATTCAACCCCGGGACCGGGTCCGGGGAAAACTGTTTTTT
- TRBJ2-2 - TRBV6-4 CASSKELFF TGTGCCAGCAGTAAGGAGCTGTTTTTT
once TRBJ2-6 - TRBV19 CASSIGIGANVLTF TGTGCCAGTAGTATAGGGATTGGGGCCAACGTCCTGACTTTC
- TRBJ2-1 - TRBV6-1 CASSEEMVSYNEQFF TGTGCCAGCAGTGAAGAGATGGTCTCCTACAATGAGCAGTTCTTC
- TRBJ2-5 - TRBV25-1 CASTQETQYF TGTGCCAGCACCCAAGAGACCCAGTACTTC
- TRBJ2-7 TRBD1 TRBV10-1 CASSAGQTYEQYF TGCGCCAGCAGTGCGGGACAGACCTACGAGCAGTACTTC
- TRBJ1-2 - TRBV12-3/TRBV12-4 CAVGRPNYGYTF TGTGCCGTTGGCCGTCCTAACTATGGCTACACCTTC
few TRBJ2-1 TRBD2 TRBV9 CASSVGGLAADNEQFF TGTGCCAGCAGCGTAGGCGGACTAGCGGCTGACAATGAGCAGTTCTTC
- TRBJ2-3 - TRBV19 CASSEGYSSTDTQYF TGTGCCAGTAGCGAAGGGTATTCTAGCACAGATACGCAGTATTTT
- TRBJ2-1 - TRBV7-2 CASSKQTEYNEQFF TGTGCCAGCAGCAAGCAGACCGAATACAATGAGCAGTTCTTC
- TRBJ1-2 - TRBV21-1 CASSPHCGNYGYTF TGTGCCAGCAGCCCCCACTGTGGAAACTATGGCTACACCTTC
few TRBJ1-1 TRBD1 TRBV6-1 CASSDQGAPSTEAFF TGTGCCAGCAGTGACCAGGGGGCGCCGAGCACTGAAGCTTTCTTT
- TRBJ2-6 - TRBV15 CATSRVLLVGANVLTF TGTGCCACCAGCAGGGTCCTGTTGGTGGGGGCCAACGTCCTGACTTTC